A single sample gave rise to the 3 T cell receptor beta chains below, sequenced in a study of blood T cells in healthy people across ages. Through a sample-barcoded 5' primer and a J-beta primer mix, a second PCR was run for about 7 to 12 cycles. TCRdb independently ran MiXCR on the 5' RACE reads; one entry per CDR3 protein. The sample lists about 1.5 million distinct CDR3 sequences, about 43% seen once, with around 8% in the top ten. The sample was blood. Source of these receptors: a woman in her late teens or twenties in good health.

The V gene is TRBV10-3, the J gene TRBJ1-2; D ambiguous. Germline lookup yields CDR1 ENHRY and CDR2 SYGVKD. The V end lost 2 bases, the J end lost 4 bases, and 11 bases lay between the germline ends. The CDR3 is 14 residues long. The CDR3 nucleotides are TGTGCCATCAGTGAGCGGGCCGAACCCTATGGCTACACCTTC. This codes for CAISERAEPYGYTF.

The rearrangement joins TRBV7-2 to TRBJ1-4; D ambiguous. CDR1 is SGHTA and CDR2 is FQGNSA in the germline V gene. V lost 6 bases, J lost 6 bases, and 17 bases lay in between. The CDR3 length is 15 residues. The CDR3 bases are TGTGCCAGCAGACGGGCGGCAGCCGCCTATGAAAAACTGTTTTTT. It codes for CASRRAAAAYEKLFF. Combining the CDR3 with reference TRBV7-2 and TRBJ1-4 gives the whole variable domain GAGVSQSPSNKVTEKGKDVELRCDPISGHTALYWYRQSLGQGLEFLIYFQGNSAPDKSGLPSDRFSAERTGGSVSTLTIQRTQQEDSAVYLCASRRAAAAYEKLFFGSGTQLSVL.

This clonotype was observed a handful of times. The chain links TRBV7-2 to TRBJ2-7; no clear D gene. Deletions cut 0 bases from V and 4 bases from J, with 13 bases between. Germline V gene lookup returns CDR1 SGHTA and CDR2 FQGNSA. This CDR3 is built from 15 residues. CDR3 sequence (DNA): TGTGCCAGCAGCTTAGCGGGCGGTAAAGGGTACGAGCAGTACTTC. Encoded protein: CASSLAGGKGYEQYF.